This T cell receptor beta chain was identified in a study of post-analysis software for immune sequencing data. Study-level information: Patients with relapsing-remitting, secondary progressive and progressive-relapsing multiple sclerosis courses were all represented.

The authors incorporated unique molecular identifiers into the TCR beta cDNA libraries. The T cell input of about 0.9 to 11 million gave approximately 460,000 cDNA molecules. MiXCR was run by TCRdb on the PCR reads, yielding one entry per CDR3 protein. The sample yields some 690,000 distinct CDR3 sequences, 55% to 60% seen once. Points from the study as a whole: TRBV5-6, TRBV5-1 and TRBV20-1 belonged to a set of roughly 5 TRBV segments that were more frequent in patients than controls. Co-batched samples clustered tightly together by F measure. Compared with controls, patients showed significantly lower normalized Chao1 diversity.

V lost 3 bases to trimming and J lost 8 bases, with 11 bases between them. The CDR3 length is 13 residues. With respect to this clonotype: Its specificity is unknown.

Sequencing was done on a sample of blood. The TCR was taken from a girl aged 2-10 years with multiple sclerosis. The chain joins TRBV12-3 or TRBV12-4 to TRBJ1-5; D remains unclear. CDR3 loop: CASSFKDLEPQHF. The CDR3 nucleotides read TGTGCCAGCAGTTTTAAGGATTTGGAGCCCCAGCATTTT.